The TCR beta chain described here comes from a study of cytomegalovirus exposure and HLA in healthy donors. This CDR3 is built from 14 residues. V dropped 0 bases and J dropped 4; count of bases not matched to a gene: 1. Germline V gives CDR1 SGHNT, CDR2 YYREEE (reference sequence). PCR primers comprised 60 Vbeta and 13 Jbeta primers. TCRdb's copy holds only in-frame clones and misses some; the assay was immunoSEQ multiplex PCR. This table holds roughly 180,000 clones, roughly 84% found once. This clonotype originated in a young man in good health and CMV-seronegative. Source material: PBMCs. V usage is TRBV5-4 and J usage is TRBJ2-7; 10 positions agree with TRBD1. DNA for the CDR3: TGTGCCAGCAGCTTGGGACAGGGGGCTTACGAGCAGTACTTC. Residues: CASSLGQGAYEQYF.